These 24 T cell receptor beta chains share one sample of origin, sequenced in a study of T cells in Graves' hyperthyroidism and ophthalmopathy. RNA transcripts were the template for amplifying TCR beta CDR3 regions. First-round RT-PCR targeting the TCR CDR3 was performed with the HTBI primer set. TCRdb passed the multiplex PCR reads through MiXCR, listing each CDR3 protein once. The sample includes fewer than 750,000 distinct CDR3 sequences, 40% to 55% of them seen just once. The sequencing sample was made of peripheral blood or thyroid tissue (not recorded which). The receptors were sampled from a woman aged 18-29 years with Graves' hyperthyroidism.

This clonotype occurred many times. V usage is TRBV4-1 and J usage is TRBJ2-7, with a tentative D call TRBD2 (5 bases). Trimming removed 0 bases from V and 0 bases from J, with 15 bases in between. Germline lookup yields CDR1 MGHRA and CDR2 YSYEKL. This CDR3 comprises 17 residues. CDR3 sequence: CASSQDEGWTVSYEQYF. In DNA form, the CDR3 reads TGCGCCAGCAGCCAAGACGAGGGCTGGACGGTCTCCTACGAGCAGTACTTC.

CDR3 DNA sequence: TGTGCCAGCAGCTGTACCGGGACAGGGAAAGTTCCCTATAATTCATTCCTCCACTTT. Amino acids: CASSCTGTGKVPYNSFLHF. The chain joins TRBV7-9 to TRBJ1-6, with 9 positions matching TRBD1. Per the germline V gene, CDR1 is SEHNR and CDR2 is FQNEAQ (reference sequence). The ends lost 4 bases at V and 15 bases at J; junction bases unmatched: 25. This CDR3 is 19 amino acids long.

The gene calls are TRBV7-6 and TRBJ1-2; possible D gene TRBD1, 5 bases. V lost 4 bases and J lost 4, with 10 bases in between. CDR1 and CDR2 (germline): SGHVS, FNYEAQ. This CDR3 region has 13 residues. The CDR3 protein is CASSWGLAYGYTF. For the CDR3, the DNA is TGTGCCAGCAGCTGGGGACTGGCCTATGGCTACACCTTC.

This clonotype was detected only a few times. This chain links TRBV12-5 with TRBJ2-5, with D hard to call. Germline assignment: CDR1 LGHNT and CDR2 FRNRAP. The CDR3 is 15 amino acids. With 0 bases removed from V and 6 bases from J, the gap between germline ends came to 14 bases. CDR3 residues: CASGLVKDPHKTQYF. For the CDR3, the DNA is TGTGCTAGTGGTTTGGTGAAAGACCCACATAAGACCCAGTACTTC.

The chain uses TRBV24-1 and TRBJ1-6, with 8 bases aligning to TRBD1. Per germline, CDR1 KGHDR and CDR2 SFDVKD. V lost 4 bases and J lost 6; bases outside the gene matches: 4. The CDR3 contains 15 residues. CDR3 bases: TGTGCCACCAGTGACCCCGGACAGGGTAATTCACCCCTCCACTTT. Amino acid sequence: CATSDPGQGNSPLHF.

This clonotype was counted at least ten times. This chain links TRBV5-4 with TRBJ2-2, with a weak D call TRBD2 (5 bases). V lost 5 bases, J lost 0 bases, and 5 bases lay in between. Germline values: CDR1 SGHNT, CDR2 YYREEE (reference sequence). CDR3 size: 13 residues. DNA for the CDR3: TGTGCCAGCAGGGAGGCGAACACCGGGGAGCTGTTTTTT. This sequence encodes CASREANTGELFF.

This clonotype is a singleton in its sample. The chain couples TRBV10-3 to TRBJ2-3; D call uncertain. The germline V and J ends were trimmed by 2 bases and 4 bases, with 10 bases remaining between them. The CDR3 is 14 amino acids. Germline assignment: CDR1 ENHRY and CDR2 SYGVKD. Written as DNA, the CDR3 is TGTGCCATCAGTGAGCGCGGATCCGCAGATACGCAGTATTTT. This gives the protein CAISERGSADTQYF.

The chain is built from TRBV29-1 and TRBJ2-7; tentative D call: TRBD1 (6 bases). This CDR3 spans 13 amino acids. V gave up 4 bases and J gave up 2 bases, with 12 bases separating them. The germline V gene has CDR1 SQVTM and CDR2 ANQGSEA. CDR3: CSVGGTLTYEQYF. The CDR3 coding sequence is TGCAGCGTTGGGGGGACACTTACCTACGAGCAGTACTTC.

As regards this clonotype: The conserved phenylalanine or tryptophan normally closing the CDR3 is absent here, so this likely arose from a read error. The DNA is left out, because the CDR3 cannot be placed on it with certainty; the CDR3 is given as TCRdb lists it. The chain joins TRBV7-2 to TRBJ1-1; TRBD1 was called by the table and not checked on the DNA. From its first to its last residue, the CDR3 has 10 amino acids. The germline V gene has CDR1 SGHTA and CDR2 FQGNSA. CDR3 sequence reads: CASSADRAIY.

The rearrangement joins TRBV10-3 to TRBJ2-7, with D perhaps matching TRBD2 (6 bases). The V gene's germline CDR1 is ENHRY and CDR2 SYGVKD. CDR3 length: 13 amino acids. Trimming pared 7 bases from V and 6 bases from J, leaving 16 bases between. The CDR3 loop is CAITAGPRREQYF. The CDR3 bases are TGTGCCATCACTGCGGGACCCAGGCGCGAGCAGTACTTC.

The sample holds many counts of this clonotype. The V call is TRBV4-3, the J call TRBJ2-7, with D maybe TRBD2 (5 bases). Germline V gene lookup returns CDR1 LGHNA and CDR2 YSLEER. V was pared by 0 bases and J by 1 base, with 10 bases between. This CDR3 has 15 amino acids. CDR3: CASSQESGLSYEQYF. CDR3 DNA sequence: TGCGCCAGCAGCCAAGAGAGCGGTTTATCCTACGAGCAGTACTTC.

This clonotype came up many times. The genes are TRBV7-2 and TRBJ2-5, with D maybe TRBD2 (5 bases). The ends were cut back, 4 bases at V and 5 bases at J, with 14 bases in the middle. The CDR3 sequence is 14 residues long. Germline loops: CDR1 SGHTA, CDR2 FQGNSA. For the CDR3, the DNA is TGTGCCAGCAGCTCCCCTCCGGGAAAGGAGACCCAGTACTTC. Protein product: CASSSPPGKETQYF.

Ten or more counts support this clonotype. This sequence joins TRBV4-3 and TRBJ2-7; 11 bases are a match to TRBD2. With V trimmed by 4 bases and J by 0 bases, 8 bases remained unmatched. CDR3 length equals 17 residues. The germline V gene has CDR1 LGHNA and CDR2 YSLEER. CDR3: CASSLGTSGTSSYEQYF. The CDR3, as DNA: TGCGCCAGCAGCCTCGGGACTAGCGGAACGAGCTCCTACGAGCAGTACTTC.

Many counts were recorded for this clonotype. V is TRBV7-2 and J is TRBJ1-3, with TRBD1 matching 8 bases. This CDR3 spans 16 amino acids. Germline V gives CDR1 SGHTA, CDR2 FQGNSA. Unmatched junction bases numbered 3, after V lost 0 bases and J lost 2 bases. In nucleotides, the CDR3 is TGTGCCAGCAGCTTAGCTCAGACAGGGGCTGGAAACACCATATATTTT. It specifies CASSLAQTGAGNTIYF. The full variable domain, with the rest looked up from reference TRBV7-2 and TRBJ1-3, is GAGVSQSPSNKVTEKGKDVELRCDPISGHTALYWYRQSLGQGLEFLIYFQGNSAPDKSGLPSDRFSAERTGGSVSTLTIQRTQQEDSAVYLCASSLAQTGAGNTIYFGEGSWLTVV.

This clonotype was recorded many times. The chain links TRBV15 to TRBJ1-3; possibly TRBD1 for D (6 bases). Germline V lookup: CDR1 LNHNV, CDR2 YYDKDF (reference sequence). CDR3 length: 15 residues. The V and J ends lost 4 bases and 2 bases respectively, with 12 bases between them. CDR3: CATSTRDTAGNTIYF. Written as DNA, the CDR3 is TGTGCCACCAGCACCCGGGACACCGCTGGAAACACCATATATTTT. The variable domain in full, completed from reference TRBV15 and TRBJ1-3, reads DAMVIQNPRYQVTQFGKPVTLSCSQTLNHNVMYWYQQKSSQAPKLLFHYYDKDFNNEADTPDNFQSRRPNTSFCFLDIRSPGLGDTAMYLCATSTRDTAGNTIYFGEGSWLTVV.

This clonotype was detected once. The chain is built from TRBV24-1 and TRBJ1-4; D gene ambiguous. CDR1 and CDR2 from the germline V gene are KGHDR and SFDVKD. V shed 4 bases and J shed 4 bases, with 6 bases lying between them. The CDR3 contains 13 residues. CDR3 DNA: TGTGCCACCAGTGACGGGTTTAATGAAAAACTGTTTTTT. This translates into CATSDGFNEKLFF.

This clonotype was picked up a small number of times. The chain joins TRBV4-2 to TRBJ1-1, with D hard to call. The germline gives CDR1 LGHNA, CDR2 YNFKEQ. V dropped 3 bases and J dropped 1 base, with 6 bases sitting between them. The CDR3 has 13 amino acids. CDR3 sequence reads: CASSHPKNTEAFF. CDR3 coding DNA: TGTGCCAGCAGCCACCCAAAGAACACTGAAGCTTTCTTT.

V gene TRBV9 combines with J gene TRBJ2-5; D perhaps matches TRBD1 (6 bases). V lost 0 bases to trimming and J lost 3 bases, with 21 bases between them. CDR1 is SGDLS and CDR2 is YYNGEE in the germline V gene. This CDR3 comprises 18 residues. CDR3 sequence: CASSVDASAGDDEETQYF. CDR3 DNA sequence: TGTGCCAGCAGCGTAGACGCATCGGCAGGGGATGATGAAGAGACCCAGTACTTC. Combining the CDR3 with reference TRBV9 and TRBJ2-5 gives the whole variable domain DSGVTQTPKHLITATGQRVTLRCSPRSGDLSVYWYQQSLDQGLQFLIQYYNGEERAKGNILERFSAQQFPDLHSELNLSSLELGDSALYFCASSVDASAGDDEETQYFGPGTRLLVL.

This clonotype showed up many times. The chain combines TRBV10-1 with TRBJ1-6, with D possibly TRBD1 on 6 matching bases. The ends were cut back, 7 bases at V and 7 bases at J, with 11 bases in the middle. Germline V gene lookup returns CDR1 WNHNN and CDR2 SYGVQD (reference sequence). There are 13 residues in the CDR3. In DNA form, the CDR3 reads TGCGCCAGCAACGGACAGAGAAATTCACCCCTCCACTTT. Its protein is CASNGQRNSPLHF.

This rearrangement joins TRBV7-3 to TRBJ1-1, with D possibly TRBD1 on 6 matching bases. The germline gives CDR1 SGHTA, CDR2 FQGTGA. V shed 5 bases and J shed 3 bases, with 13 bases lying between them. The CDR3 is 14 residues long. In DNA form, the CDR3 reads TGTGCCAGCAGCCCCTTTCCAGGGGACACTGAAGCTTTCTTT. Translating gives CASSPFPGDTEAFF.

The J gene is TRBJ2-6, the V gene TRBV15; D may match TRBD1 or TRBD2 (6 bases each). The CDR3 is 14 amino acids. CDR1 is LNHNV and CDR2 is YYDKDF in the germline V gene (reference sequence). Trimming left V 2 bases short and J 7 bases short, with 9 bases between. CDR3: CATSRKGGANVLTF. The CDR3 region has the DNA TGTGCCACCAGCAGAAAGGGGGGAGCCAACGTCCTGACTTTC.

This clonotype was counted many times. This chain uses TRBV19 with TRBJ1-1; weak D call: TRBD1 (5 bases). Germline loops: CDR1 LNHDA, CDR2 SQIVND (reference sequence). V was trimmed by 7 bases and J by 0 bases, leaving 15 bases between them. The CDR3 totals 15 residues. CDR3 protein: CASNPTGLLNTEAFF. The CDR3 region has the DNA TGTGCCAGTAATCCGACGGGACTCCTGAACACTGAAGCTTTCTTT.

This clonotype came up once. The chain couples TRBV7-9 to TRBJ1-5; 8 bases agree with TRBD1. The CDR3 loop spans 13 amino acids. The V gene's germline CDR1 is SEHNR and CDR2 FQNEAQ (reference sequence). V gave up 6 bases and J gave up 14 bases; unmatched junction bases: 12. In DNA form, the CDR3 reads TGTGCCAGCAGATCCAGGGGGCCGAGGCATGAGCATTTT. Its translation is CASRSRGPRHEHF.

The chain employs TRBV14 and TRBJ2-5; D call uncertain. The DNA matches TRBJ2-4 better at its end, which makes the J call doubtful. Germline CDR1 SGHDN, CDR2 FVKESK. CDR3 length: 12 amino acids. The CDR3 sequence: CASSQRRGIQYF. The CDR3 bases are TGTGCCAGCAGCCAGAGAAGAGGCATTCAGTACTTC.